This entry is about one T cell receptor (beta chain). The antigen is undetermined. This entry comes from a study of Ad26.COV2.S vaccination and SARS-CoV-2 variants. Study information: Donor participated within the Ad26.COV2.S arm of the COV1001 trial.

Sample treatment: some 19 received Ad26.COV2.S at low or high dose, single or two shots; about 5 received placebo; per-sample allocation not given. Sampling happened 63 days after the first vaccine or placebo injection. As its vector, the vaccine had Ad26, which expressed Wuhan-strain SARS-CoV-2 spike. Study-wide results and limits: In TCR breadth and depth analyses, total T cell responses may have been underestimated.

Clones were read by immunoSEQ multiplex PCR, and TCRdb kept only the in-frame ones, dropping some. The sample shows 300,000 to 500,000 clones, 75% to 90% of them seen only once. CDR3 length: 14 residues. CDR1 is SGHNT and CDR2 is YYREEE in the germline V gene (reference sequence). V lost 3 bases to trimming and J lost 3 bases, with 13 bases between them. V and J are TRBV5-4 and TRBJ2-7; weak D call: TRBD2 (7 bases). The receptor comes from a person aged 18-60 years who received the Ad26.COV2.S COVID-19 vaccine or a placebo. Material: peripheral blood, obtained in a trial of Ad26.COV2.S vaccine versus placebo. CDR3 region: CASSWGGDNYEQYF. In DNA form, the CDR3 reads TGTGCCAGCAGCTGGGGGGGGGACAACTACGAGCAGTACTTC.